One T cell receptor beta chain is described in this entry. Original analysis: From reference gene primer amplification, estimates of nucleated cell counts were derived. TCRdb's copy holds only in-frame clones and misses some; the assay was immunoSEQ multiplex PCR. The DNA gave D and trimming, while V, J and clone size come from that table. The repertoire holds 62,000 or so clones, with 88% as singletons. The CDR3 length is 18 residues. Germline-derived CDR1 and CDR2 are LNHNV and YYDKDF (reference sequence). Trimming cost V 5 bases and J 3 bases; bases outside gene matches: 12. This sample is drawn from a study of blood T cell repertoires in COVID-19. Study in general: Spain, Italy and the United States supplied samples that represented acute and convalescent COVID-19. Sources were T cells, B-cell-depleted T cells, or PBMCs; the material itself was cDNA or gDNA.

Material: peripheral blood. The rearrangement uses TRBV15 and TRBJ2-7, with 14 nucleotides matching TRBD2. The receptor was isolated from a human donor in a cohort sampled during active COVID-19. CDR3 nucleotides: TGTGCCACCAGCGACAGAGGAGGGACTAGCGGGAGCCACTACGAGCAGTACTTC. Translation gives CATSDRGGTSGSHYEQYF.